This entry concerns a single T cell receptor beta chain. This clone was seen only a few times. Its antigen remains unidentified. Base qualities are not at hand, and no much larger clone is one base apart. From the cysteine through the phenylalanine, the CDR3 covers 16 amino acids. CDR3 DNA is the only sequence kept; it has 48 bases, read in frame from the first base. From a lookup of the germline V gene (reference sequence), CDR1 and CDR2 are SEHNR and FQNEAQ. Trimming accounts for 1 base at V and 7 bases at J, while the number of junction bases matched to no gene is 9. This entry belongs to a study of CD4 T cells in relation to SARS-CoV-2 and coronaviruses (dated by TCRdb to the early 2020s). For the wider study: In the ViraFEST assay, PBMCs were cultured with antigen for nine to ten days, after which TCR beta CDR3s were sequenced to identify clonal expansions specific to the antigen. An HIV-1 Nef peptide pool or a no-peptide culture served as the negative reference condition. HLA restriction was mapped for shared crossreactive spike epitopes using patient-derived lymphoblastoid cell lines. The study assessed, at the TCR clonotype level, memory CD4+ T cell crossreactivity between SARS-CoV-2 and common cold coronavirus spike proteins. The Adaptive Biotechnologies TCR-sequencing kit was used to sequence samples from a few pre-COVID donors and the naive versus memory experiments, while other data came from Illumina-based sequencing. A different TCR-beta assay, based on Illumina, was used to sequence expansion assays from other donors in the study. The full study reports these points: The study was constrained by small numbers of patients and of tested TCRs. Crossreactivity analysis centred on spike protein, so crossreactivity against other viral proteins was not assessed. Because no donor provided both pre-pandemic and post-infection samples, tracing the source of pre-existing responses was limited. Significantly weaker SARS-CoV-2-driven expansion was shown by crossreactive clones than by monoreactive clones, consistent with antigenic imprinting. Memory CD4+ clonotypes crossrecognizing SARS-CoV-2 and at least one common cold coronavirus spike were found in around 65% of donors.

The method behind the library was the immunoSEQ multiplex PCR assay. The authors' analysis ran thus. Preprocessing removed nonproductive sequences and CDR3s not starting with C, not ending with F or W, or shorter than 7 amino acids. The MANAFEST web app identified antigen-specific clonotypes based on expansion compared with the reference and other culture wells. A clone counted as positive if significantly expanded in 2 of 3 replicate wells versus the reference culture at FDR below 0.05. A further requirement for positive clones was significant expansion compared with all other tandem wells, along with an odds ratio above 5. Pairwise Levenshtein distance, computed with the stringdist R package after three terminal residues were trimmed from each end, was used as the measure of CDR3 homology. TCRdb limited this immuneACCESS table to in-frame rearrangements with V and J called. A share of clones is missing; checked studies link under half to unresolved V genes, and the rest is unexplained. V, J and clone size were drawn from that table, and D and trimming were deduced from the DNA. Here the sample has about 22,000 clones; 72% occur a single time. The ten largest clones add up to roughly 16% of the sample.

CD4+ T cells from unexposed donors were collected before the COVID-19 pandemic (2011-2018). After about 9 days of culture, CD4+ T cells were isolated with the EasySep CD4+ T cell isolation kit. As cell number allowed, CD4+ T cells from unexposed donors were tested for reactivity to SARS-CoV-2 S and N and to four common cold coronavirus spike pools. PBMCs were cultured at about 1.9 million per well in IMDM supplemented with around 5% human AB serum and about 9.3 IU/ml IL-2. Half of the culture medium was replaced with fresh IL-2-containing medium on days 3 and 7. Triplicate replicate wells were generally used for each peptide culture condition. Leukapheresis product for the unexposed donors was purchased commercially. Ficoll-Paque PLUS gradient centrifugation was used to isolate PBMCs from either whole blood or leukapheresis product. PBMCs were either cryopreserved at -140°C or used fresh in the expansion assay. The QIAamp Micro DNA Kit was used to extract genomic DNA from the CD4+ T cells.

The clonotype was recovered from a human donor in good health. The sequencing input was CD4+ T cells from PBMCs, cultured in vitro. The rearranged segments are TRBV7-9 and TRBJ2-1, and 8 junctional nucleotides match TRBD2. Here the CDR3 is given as CASSLELAGHRNEQFF. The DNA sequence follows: TGTGCCAGCAGCTTAGAGCTAGCGGGTCACAGGAATGAGCAGTTCTTC.